This TCR beta chain was found in a study of blood T cell repertoires in COVID-19. The CDR3 extends over 14 amino acids. The germline CDR1 and CDR2 sequences are WNHNN and SYGVQD (reference sequence). V was pared by 6 bases and J by 3 bases, with 11 bases between. In this sample, this clone turned up a few times. Here immunoSEQ multiplex PCR was the method, and the copy in TCRdb shows in-frame clones only, minus some. The sample has over 20,000 clones; approximately 72% are singletons. The receptor's source is a man between 50 and 59 years old with COVID-19, enrolled during active disease. The chain combines TRBV10-1 with TRBJ2-2; TRBD2 might be the D (6 bases). Input material: peripheral blood. In DNA, the CDR3 is TGCGCCAGCAGCGGCGGGACGCACACCGGGGAGCTGTTTTTT. It codes for CASSGGTHTGELFF.